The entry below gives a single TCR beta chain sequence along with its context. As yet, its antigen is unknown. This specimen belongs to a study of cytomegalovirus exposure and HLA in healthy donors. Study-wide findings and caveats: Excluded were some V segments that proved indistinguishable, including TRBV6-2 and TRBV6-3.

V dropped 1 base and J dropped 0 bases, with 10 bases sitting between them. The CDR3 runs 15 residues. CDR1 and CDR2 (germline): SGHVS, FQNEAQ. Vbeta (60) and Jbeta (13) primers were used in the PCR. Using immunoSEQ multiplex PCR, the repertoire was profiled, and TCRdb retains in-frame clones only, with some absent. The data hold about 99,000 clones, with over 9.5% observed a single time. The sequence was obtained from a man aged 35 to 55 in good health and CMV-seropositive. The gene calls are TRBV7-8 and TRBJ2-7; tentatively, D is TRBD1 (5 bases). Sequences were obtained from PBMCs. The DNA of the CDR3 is TGTGCCAGCAGCTTAGAGCGACAGTTCTCCTACGAGCAGTACTTC. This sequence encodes CASSLERQFSYEQYF.